This T cell receptor (beta chain) originates from a study of shared clonotypes between healthy human individuals. Whole-study findings and limits: A handful of donors showed sharing of approximately 5% of naive CD4 clonotypes.

Clones were sequenced by immunoSEQ multiplex PCR, and TCRdb holds only the in-frame ones, with some missing. The table lists 800,000 to 1,200,000 clones, approximately 80% of them singletons. To note about this clone: As yet, its antigen is unknown.

The specimen was memory CD4+ T cells from PBMCs. Subset described: CD45RA-negative fraction. The sequence derives from a man in his late teens or twenties in good health. Some clones in this sample may be carry-over from other donors' samples.

DNA for the CDR3: TGTGCCAGCAGTAGGGACGTGAACACTGAAGCTTTCTTT. This gives the protein CASSRDVNTEAFF. The chain employs TRBV28 and TRBJ1-1; TRBD1 might be the D (5 bases). Germline CDR1 reads MDHEN; CDR2 reads SYDVKM. Trimming stripped 5 bases from V and 0 bases from J, with 7 bases between. This CDR3 region has 13 residues.